The clone carrying this T cell receptor (beta chain) was recorded a few times. Its antigen is undetermined. This entry is derived from a study of T-cell memory formation after mild COVID-19. Amplification by 5'RACE using constant-segment primers produced TCR alpha and TCR beta cDNA libraries that carried sample barcodes and UMIs. TCRdb processed the 5' RACE reads anew with MiXCR; each CDR3 protein has one entry. Here the sample spans hundreds of thousands of distinct CDR3 sequences, 20% to 25% being singletons. The germline V gene has CDR1 MNHNS and CDR2 SASEGT. Trimming took off 8 bases at V and 5 bases at J, with 21 bases between the two ends. The CDR3 sequence is 15 residues long. Whole-study results and caveats: Cross-reactive memory appears to have joined, as suggested by some responding clones showing up in pre-infection memory. Clones shrinking from day 15 to 85 showed even CD4/CD8 mixes; later expanders tilted CD4+.

This sequence joins TRBV6-1 and TRBJ2-5; possible D gene TRBD1, 6 bases. Sequenced material: PBMCs or a T cell subset sorted from them (not recorded which). The TCR was taken from a man between 18 and 35 years old who had mild COVID-19 (a few samples of this study predate the infection). Cell type and time point are not known. The CDR3 region is CASDPGQSLLETQYF. In nucleotides, the CDR3 is TGTGCCAGCGACCCAGGACAGAGCCTCCTGGAGACCCAGTACTTC.